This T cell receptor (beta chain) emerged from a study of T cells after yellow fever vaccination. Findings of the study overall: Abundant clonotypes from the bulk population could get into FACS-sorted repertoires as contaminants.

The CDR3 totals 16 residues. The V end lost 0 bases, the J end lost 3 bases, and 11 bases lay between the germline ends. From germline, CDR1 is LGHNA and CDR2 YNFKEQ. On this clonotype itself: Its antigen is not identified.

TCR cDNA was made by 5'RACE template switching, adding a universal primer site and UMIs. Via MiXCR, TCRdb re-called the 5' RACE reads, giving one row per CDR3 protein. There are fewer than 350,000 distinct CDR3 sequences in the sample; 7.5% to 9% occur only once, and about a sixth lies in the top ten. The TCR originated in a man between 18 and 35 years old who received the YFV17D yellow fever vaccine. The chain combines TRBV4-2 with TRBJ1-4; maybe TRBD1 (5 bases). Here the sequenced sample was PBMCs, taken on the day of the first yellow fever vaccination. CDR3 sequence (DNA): TGTGCCAGCAGCCAAGAACCAGGGACGGCTAATGAAAAACTGTTTTTT. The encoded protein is CASSQEPGTANEKLFF.